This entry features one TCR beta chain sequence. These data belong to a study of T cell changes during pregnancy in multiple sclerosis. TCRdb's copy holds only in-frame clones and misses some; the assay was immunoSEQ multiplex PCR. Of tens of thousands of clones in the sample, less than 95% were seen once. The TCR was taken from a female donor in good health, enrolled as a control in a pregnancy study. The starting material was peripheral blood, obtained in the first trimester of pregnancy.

CDR3 nucleotides: TGTGCCAGTAGTAGGAGTCGGGACAGACCTAACTATGGCTACACCTTC. Protein: CASSRSRDRPNYGYTF. The gene calls are TRBV19 and TRBJ1-2; TRBD1 matches at 7 bases. Germline V gives CDR1 LNHDA, CDR2 SQIVND (reference sequence). Trimming cost V 4 bases and J 0 bases; bases outside gene matches: 8. The CDR3 totals 16 residues. The full variable domain, completed using reference TRBV19 and TRBJ1-2, is DGGITQSPKYLFRKEGQNVTLSCEQNLNHDAMYWYRQDPGQGLRLIYYSQIVNDFQKGDIAEGYSVSREKKESFPLTVTSAQKNPTAFYLCASSRSRDRPNYGYTFGSGTRLTVV.